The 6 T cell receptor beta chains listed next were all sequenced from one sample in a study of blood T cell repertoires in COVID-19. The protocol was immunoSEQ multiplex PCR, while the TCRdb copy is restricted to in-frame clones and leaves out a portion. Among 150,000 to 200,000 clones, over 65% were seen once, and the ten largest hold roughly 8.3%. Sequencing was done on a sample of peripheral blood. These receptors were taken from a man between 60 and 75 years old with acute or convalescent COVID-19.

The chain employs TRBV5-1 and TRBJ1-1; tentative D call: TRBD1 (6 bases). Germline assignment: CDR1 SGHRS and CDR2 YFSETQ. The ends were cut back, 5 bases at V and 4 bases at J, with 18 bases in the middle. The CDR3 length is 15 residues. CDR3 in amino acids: CASRSSGADSTEAFF. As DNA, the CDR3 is TGCGCCAGCAGATCCTCAGGGGCGGATAGCACTGAAGCTTTCTTT.

CDR3 nucleotide sequence: TGTGCCAGCAGTCTCTCCCTTATTGTCGGGGAGCTGTTTTTT. It translates to CASSLSLIVGELFF. The chain links TRBV2 to TRBJ2-2; D call uncertain. Germline V gene lookup returns CDR1 SNHLY and CDR2 FYNNEI. This CDR3 contains 14 residues. V shed 5 bases and J shed 7 bases, with 14 bases lying between them.

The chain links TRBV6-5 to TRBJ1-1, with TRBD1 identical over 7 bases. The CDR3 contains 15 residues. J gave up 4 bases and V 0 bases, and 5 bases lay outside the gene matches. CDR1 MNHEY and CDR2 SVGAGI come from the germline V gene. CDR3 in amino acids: CASSYSTGLSTEAFF. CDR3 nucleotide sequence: TGTGCCAGCAGTTACTCGACAGGGTTGAGCACTGAAGCTTTCTTT.

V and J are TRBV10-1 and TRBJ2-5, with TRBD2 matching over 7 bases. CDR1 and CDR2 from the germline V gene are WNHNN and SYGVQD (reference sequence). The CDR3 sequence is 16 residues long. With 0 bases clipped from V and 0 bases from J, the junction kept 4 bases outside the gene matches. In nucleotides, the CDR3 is TGCGCCAGCAGTGAGTCGGTGCGGGGGAACCAAGAGACCCAGTACTTC. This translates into CASSESVRGNQETQYF.

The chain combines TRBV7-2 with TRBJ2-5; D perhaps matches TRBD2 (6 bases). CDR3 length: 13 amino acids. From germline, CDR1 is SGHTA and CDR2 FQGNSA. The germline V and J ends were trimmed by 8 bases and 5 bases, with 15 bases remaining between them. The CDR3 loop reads CASGAGIGETQYF. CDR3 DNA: TGTGCCAGCGGTGCGGGGATCGGGGAGACCCAGTACTTC.

CDR3 in amino acids: CASSLQGFAGELFF. CDR3 DNA: TGTGCCAGCAGCCTCCAGGGCTTCGCCGGGGAGCTGTTTTTT. J is TRBJ2-2 and V is TRBV7-3; a weak D match, TRBD1 (5 bases). V was clipped by 5 bases and J by 6 bases, with 13 bases between them. CDR3 size: 14 residues. The germline CDR1 and CDR2 sequences are SGHTA and FQGTGA.